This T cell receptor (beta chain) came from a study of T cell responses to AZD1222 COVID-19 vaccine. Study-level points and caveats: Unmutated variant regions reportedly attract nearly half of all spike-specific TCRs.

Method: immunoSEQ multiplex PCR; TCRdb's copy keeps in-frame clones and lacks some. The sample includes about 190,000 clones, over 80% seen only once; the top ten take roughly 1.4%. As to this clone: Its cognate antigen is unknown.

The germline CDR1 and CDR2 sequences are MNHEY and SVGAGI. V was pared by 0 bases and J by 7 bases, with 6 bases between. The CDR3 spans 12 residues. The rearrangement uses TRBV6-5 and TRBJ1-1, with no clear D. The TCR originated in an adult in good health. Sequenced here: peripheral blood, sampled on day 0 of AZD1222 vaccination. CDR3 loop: CASSYSGGEAFF. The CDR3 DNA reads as TGTGCCAGCAGTTACTCGGGCGGTGAAGCTTTCTTT.